Listed below are T cell receptor beta chains from one sample, sequenced in a study of beta chain features in type 1 diabetes. Only in-frame clones appear in the TCRdb table, and some are missing; sequencing was by immunoSEQ multiplex PCR. The sample lists around 330,000 clones, approximately 11% seen once, with roughly 0.014% in the top ten. The sequenced sample consisted of naive CD4+ T cells from blood. These receptors all come from a woman aged 30 to 39 in good health. CDR3s include the opening cysteine and the closing phenylalanine or tryptophan. A D gene is named only where the DNA matches it firmly. Where a row states a size, it is once, few, many or the class of an expanded clone; other rows omit it.

>TRBV30|-|TRBJ1-5|-
CAWSLGHGNQPQHF
TGTGCCTGGAGCCTGGGACACGGCAATCAGCCCCAGCATTTT
>TRBV28|few|TRBJ2-1|-
CASLEYNEQFF
TGTGCCAGCCTAGAGTACAATGAGCAGTTCTTC
>TRBV5-4|few|TRBJ2-1|TRBD2
CASSLDLLAGGNVYNEQFF
TGTGCCAGCAGCTTGGACCTACTAGCGGGAGGGAATGTCTACAATGAGCAGTTCTTC
>TRBV14|-|TRBJ2-1|TRBD2
CASSQEAGLIYNEQFF
TGTGCCAGCAGCCAAGAAGCGGGACTAATTTACAATGAGCAGTTCTTC
>TRBV7-2|-|TRBJ2-3|TRBD1
CASRLKGGQGITDTQYF
TGTGCCAGCAGGCTCAAAGGGGGACAGGGCATCACAGATACGCAGTATTTT
>TRBV9|-|TRBJ2-1|TRBD1
CASSVGQGLYYEQFF
TGTGCCAGCAGCGTGGGACAGGGACTTTACTATGAGCAGTTCTTC
>TRBV28|-|TRBJ2-1|TRBD2
CASSPGGESAYNEQFF
TGTGCCAGCAGTCCTGGGGGGGAGAGCGCCTACAATGAGCAGTTCTTC
>TRBV4-2|few|TRBJ2-1|TRBD2
CASSQDSIAGGPSEQFF
TGTGCCAGCAGCCAAGATTCGATAGCGGGAGGGCCCAGTGAGCAGTTCTTC
>TRBV5-1|few|TRBJ2-3|TRBD2
CASSSTGTSGRTDTQYF
TGCGCCAGCAGCTCGACCGGGACTAGCGGCCGCACAGATACGCAGTATTTT
>TRBV19|-|TRBJ2-7|TRBD2
CASKTSGSLMAEQYF
TGTGCCAGTAAGACTAGCGGGAGTCTTATGGCCGAGCAGTACTTC
>TRBV7-3|few|TRBJ2-1|-
CASSSAWSSYNEQFF
TGTGCCAGCAGCTCGGCCTGGAGCTCCTACAATGAGCAGTTCTTC
>TRBV4-3|-|TRBJ1-4|-
CASSRKGGVNEKLFF
TGCGCCAGCAGCCGGAAGGGGGGGGTTAATGAAAAACTGTTTTTT
>TRBV5-4|few|TRBJ1-2|-
CASSLDRVHGYTF
TGTGCCAGCAGCTTGGACAGGGTACATGGCTACACCTTC
>TRBV30|-|TRBJ2-3|TRBD2
CAWRPLAGATDTQYF
TGTGCCTGGAGACCCCTAGCGGGGGCCACAGATACGCAGTATTTT
>TRBV2|few|TRBJ2-7|TRBD1
CASSQRQGHEQYF
TGTGCCAGCAGTCAGAGACAGGGCCACGAGCAGTACTTC
>TRBV5-1|-|TRBJ2-7|TRBD1
CASSIDRGQDEQYF
TGCGCCAGCAGCATCGACAGGGGGCAAGACGAGCAGTACTTC
>TRBV18|few|TRBJ1-1|-
CASSPGVGSTEAFF
TGTGCCAGCTCACCGGGAGTGGGTTCGACTGAAGCTTTCTTT